This record covers a single T cell receptor beta chain. The antigen is unknown. A much larger clone sits a single nucleotide away, making a read error possible. These data are taken from a study of T cells in Graves' hyperthyroidism and ophthalmopathy. General study points: Most thyroid clonotypes with frequency above 0.001 were detected in blood.

Amplification of TCR beta CDR3 regions used RNA as the template. The primer set for the first-round RT-PCR of the TCR CDR3 was HTBI. TCRdb itself ran the multiplex PCR reads through MiXCR, one entry per CDR3 protein. The sample lists 400,000 to 600,000 distinct CDR3 sequences, about 16% seen once, with approximately 30% in the top ten. The length of the CDR3 is 15 residues. Germline trimming cut 2 bases from V and 10 bases from J; bases unmatched to any gene: 9. CDR1 and CDR2 (germline): MNHEY, SVGAGI. The chain recombines TRBV6-5 with TRBJ2-1; 9 nucleotides match TRBD2. The source of this sequence is a woman aged 25 to 39 with Graves' ophthalmopathy. The sequencing sample was made of blood. The CDR3 reads CASSYQPSGIGEQFF. DNA for the CDR3: TGTGCCAGCAGTTACCAGCCTAGCGGGATAGGAGAGCAGTTCTTC.